The T cell receptor (beta chain) described here comes from a study of Ad26.COV2.S vaccination and SARS-CoV-2 variants. Study-wide background: Within the COV1001 Ad26.COV2.S trial arm, the donor was enrolled. Study observations and caveats: Measures of TCR breadth and depth may have fallen short of total T cell responses. Similar non-spike TCR breadth was observed in recipients of vaccine and of placebo. Individuals receiving vaccine had higher spike-specific TCR breadth than placebo recipients did.

This CDR3 has 16 amino acids. Per the germline V gene, CDR1 is SGHDT and CDR2 is YYEEEE. With 3 bases clipped from V and 7 bases from J, the junction kept 10 bases outside the gene matches. Using immunoSEQ multiplex PCR, the repertoire was profiled, and TCRdb retains in-frame clones only, with some absent. The table records a few hundred thousand clones, roughly 88% of them present only once. Remarks on this clone: Its antigen remains unknown.

Regarding treatment: around 19 received Ad26.COV2.S at low or high dose, single or two shots; about five received placebo; per-sample allocation not given. Specimens were obtained on day 63 following the first vaccine or placebo injection. This chain links TRBV5-6 with TRBJ1-4; TRBD1 aligns across 9 bases. This material consisted of peripheral blood, taken in a trial of Ad26.COV2.S vaccine versus placebo. The receptor was derived from a person between 18 and 65 years old who received the Ad26.COV2.S COVID-19 vaccine or a placebo. The CDR3 region has the DNA TGTGCCAGCAGCTCCTACCGGGACAGGGTTTCTGAAAAACTGTTTTTT. This codes for CASSSYRDRVSEKLFF.